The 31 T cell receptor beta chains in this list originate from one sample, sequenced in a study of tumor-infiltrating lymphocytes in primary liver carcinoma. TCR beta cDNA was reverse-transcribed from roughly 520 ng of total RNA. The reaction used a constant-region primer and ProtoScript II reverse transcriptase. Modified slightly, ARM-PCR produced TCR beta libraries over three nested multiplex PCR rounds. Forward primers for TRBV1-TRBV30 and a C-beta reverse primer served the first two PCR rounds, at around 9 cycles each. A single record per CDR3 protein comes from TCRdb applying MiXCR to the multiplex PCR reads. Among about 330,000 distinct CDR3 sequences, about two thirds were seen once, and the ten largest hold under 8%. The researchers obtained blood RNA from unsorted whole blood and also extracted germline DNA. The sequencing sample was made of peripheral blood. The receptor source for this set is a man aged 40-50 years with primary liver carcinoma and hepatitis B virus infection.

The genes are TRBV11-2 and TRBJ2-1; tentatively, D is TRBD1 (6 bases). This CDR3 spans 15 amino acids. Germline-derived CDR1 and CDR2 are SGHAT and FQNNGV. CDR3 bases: TGTGGCAACAGCGGTGACAGGATTAGAAACAATGAGCAGTTCTTC. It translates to CGNSGDRIRNNEQFF.

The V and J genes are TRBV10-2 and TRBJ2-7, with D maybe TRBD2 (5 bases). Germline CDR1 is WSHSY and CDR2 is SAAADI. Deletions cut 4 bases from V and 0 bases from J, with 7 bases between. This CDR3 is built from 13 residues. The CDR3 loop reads CASSGGRSYEQYF. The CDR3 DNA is TGCGCCAGCAGTGGAGGGCGCTCCTACGAGCAGTACTTC.

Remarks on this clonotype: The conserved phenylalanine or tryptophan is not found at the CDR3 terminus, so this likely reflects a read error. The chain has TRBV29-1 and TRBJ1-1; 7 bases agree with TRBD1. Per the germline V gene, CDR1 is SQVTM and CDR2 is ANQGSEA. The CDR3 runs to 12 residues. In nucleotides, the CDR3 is TGCAGCGTTGTCAGGGGGAACATTGAAGCTTTCTCT. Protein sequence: CSVVRGNIEAFS.

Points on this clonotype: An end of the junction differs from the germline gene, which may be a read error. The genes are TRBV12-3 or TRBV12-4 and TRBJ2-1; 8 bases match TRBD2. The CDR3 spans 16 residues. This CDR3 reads CVSRGLAGSSYNEQFF. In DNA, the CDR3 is TGTGTCAGCAGAGGGCTAGCGGGTAGCTCCTACAATGAACAGTTCTTC.

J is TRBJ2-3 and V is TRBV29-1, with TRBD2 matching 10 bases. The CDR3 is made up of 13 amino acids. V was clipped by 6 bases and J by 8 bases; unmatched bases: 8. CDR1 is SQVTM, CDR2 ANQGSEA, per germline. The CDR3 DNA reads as TGCAGCGTGGGACTAGCGATAGGAGGTACGCAGTATTTT. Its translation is CSVGLAIGGTQYF.

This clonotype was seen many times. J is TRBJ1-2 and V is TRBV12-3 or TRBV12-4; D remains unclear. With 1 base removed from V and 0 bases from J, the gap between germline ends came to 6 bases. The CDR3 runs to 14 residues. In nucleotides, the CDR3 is TGTGCCAGCAGTTTAGGAGCTACTAACTATGGCTACACCTTC. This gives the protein CASSLGATNYGYTF.

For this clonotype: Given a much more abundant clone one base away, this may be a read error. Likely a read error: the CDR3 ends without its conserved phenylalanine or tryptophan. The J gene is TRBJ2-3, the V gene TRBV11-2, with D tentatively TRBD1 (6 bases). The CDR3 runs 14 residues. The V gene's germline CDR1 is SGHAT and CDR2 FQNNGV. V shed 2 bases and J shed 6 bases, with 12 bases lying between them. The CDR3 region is CASSLRWGPDTQYV. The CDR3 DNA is TGTGCCAGCAGCTTAAGATGGGGGCCGGATACGCAGTATGTT.

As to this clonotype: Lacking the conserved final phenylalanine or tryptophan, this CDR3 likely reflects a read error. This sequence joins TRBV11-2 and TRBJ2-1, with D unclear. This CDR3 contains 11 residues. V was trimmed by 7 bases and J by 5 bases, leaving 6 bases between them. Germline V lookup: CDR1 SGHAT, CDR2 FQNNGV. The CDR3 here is CASTQDNEQFL. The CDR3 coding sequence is TGTGCCAGCACACAAGACAATGAGCAGTTCCTA.

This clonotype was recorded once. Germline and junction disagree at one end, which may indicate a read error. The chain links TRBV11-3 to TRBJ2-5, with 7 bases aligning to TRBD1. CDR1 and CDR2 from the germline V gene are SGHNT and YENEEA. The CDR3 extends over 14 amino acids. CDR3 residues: CAGSLRTGVETHYF. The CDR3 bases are TGTGCCGGCAGCTTACGAACAGGGGTAGAGACCCACTACTTC.

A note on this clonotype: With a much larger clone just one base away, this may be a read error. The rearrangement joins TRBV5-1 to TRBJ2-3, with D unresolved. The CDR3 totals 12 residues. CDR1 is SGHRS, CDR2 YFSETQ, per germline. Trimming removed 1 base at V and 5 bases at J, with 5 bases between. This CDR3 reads CASSLNKDTQYF. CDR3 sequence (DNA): TGCGCCAGCAGCTTGAACAAAGATACGCAGTATTTT. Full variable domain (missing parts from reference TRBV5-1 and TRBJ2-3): KAGVTQTPRYLIKTRGQQVTLSCSPISGHRSVSWYQQTPGQGLQFLFEYFSETQRNKGNFPGRFSGRQFSNSRSEMNVSTLELGDSALYLCASSLNKDTQYFGPGTRLTVL.

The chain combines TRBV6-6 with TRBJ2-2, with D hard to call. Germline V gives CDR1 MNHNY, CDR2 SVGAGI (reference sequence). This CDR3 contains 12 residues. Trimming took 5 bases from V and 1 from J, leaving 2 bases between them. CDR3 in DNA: TGTGCCAGCAGTATGAACACCGGGGAGCTGTTTTTT. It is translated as CASSMNTGELFF.

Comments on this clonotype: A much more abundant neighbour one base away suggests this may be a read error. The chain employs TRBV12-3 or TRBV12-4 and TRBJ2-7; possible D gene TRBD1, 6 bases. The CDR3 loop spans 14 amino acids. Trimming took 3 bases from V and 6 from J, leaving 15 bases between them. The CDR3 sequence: CASSFRGGVGEQYF. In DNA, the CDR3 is TGTGCCAGCAGTTTCAGGGGTGGCGTTGGCGAGCAGTACTTC.

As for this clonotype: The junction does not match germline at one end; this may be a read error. As DNA, the CDR3 is TGTACCAGCAGCTTAGTGGCCTCTACCTACGAGCAATACTTC. Residues: CTSSLVASTYEQYF. This chain joins TRBV11-2 and TRBJ2-7; D is ambiguous. The CDR3 contains 14 residues. Germline V gives CDR1 SGHAT, CDR2 FQNNGV. Full variable domain (outside the CDR3, taken from reference TRBV11-2 and TRBJ2-7): EAGVAQSPRYKIIEKRQSVAFWCNPISGHATLYWYQQILGQGPKLLIQFQNNGVVDDSQLPKDRFSAERLKGVDSTLKIQPAKLEDSAVYLCTSSLVASTYEQYFGPGTRLTVT.

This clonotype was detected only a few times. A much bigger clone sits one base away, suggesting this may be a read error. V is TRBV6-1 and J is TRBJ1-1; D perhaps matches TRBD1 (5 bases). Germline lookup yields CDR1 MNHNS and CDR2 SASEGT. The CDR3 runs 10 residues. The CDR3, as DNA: TGTGCCAGCATGGACACTGGAGCTTTCTTT. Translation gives CASMDTGAFF.

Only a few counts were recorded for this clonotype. CDR3 residues: CASSLEQGVGYEQYF. The CDR3 region has the DNA TGTGCCAGCAGTTTAGAACAGGGAGTGGGTTACGAGCAGTACTTC. The chain carries TRBV12-3 or TRBV12-4 and TRBJ2-7; possibly TRBD1 for D (6 bases). This CDR3 spans 15 amino acids. The germline V and J ends were trimmed by 1 base and 4 bases, with 14 bases remaining between them.

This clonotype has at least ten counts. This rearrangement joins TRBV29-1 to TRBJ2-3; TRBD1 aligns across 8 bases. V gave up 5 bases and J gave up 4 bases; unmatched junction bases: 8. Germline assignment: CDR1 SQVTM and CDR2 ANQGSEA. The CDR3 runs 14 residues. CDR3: CSVRTGLASDTQYF. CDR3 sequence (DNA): TGCAGCGTTAGGACAGGGCTGGCTTCAGATACGCAGTATTTT.

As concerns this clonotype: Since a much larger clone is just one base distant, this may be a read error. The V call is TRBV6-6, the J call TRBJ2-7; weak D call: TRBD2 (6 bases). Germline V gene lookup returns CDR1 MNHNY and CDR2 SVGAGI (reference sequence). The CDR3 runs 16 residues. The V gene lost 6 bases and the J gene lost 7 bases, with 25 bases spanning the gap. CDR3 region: CASSPRDSPLVSEQYF. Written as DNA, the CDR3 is TGTGCCAGCAGCCCCCGGGACTCCCCTTTGGTTTCGGAGCAGTACTTC.

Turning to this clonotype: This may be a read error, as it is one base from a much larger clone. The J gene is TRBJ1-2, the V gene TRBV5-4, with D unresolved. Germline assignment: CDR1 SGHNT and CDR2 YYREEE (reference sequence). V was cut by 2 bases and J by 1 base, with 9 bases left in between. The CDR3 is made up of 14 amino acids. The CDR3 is CASSLNVNNYGYTF. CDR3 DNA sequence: TGTGCCAGCAGCTTAAATGTGAATAACTATGGCTACACCTTC.

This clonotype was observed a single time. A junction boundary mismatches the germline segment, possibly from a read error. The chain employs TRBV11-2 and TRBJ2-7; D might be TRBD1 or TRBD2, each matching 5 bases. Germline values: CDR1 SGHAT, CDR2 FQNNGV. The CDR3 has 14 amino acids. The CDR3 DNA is TGTCCCAGCAGAAAGAGGGCAGGGTCAGACGAGCAATACTTC. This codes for CPSRKRAGSDEQYF.

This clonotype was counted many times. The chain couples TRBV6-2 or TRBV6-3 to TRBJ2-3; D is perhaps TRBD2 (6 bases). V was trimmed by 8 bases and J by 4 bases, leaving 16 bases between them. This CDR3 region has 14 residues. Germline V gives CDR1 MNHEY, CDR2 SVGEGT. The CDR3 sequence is CASAGTLLPDTQYF. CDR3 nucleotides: TGTGCCAGCGCGGGGACTCTCCTTCCAGATACGCAGTATTTT.

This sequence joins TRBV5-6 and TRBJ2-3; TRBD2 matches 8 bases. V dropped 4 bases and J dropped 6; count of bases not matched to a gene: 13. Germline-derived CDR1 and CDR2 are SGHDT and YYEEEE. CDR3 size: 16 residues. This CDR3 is CASSMFSAGGGDTQYF. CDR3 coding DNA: TGTGCCAGCAGCATGTTTAGTGCGGGAGGAGGGGATACGCAGTATTTT.

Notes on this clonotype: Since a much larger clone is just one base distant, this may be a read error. The CDR3 reads CASSIHRGPYEQYF. CDR3 coding DNA: TGCGCCAGCAGCATCCACAGGGGGCCATACGAGCAGTACTTC. The rearrangement joins TRBV4-3 to TRBJ2-7, with 9 bases matching TRBD1. The V gene's germline CDR1 is LGHNA and CDR2 YSLEER. The CDR3 has 14 amino acids. Germline trimming cut 5 bases from V and 4 bases from J; bases unmatched to any gene: 6.

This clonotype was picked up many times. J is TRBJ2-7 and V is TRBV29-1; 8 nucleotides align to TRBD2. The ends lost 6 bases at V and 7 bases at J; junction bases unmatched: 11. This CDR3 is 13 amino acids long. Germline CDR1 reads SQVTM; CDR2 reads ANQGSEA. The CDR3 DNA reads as TGCAGCGTCCTCGGACTAGCTGCGGGGGAGCAGTACTTC. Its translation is CSVLGLAAGEQYF.

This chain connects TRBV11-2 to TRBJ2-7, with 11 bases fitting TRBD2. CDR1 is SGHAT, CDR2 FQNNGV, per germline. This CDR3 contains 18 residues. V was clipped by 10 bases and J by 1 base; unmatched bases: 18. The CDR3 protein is CANNSPVAGGPRSYEQYF. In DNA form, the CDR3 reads TGTGCCAACAACTCCCCTGTAGCGGGAGGGCCAAGGTCCTACGAGCAGTACTTC.

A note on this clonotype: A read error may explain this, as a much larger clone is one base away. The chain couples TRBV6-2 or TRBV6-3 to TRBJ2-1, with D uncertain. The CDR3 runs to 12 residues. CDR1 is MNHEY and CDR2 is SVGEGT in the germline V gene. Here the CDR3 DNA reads TGTGCCAGAAGTTACTTCGGGAATGAGCAGTTCTTC. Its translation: CARSYFGNEQFF.

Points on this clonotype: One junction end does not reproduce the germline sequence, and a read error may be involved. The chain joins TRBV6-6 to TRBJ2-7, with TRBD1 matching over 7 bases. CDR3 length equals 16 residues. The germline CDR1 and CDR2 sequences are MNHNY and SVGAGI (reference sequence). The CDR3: CASRPRGQIFSYEQYF. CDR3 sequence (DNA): TGTGCCAGCAGACCGAGGGGACAGATCTTCTCCTATGAGCAGTACTTC.

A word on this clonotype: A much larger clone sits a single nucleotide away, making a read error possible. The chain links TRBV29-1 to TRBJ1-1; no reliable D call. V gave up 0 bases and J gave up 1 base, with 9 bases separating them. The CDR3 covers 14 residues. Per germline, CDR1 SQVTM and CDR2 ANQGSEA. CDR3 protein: CSVEDILWNTEAFF. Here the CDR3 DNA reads TGCAGCGTTGAAGATATCCTATGGAACACTGAAGCTTTCTTT.

Here the CDR3 DNA reads TGCAGTGCTTGCTTGGCGGGGACTAGCACAGATACGCAGTATTTT. It translates to CSACLAGTSTDTQYF. This sequence joins TRBV20-1 and TRBJ2-3; possibly TRBD2 for D (6 bases). Deletions cut 5 bases from V and 0 bases from J, with 15 bases between. CDR1 DFQATT and CDR2 SNEGSKA come from the germline V gene (reference sequence). The CDR3 has 15 residues.

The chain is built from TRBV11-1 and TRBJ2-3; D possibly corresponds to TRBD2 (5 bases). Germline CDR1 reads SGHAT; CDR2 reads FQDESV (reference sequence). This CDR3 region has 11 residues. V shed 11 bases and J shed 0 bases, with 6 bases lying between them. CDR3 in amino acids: CASGSTDTQYF. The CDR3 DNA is TGTGCCTCGGGGAGCACAGATACGCAGTATTTT.

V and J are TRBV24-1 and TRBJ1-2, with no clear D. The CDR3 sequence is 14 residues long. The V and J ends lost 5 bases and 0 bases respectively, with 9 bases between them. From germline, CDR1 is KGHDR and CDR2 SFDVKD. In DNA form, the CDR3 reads TGTGCCACCAGTGGGAGAAGCTCTAACTATGGCTACACCTTC. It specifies CATSGRSSNYGYTF.

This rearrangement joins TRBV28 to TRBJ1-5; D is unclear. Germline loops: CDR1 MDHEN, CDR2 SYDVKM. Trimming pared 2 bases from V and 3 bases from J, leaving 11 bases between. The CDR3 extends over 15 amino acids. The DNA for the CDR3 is TGTGCCAGCAGTTTAATGTGGCGGCTCAATCAGCCCCAGCATTTT. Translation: CASSLMWRLNQPQHF.